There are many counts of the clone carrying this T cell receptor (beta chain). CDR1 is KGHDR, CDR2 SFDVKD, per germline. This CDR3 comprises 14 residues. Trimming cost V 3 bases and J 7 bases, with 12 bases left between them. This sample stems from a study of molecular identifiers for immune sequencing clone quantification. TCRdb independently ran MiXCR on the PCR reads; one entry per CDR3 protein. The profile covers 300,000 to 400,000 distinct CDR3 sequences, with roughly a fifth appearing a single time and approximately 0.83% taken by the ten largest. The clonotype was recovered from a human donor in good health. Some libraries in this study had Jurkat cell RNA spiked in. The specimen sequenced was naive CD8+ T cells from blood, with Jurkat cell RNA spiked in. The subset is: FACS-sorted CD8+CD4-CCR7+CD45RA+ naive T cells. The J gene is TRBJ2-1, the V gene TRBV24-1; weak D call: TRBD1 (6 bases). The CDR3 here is CATSDPTGGNEQFF. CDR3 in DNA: TGTGCCACCAGTGATCCGACAGGCGGGAATGAGCAGTTCTTC.